The 21 T cell receptor beta chains below come from one sample, sequenced in a study of T cell changes during pregnancy in multiple sclerosis. Generated by immunoSEQ multiplex PCR, the TCRdb table keeps only in-frame clones and is missing some. The repertoire consists of 65,000 to 80,000 clones, with over 85% occurring once and the leading ten covering roughly 0.21%. Sequenced here: CD4+ T cells from peripheral blood mononuclear cells, sampled before pregnancy. Receptor source: a female donor with multiple sclerosis, enrolled in a pregnancy study.

V usage is TRBV18 and J usage is TRBJ2-7; 9 bases are shared with TRBD1. Losses at the gene ends were 6 bases for V and 3 bases for J; bases not matched to a gene: 6. The CDR3 runs 14 residues. Germline assignment: CDR1 KGHSH and CDR2 LQKENI. The CDR3: CASSGGQGNYEQYF. The CDR3 region has the DNA TGTGCCAGCTCGGGAGGACAGGGGAACTACGAGCAGTACTTC.

The chain combines TRBV5-4 with TRBJ2-2; 8 bases fit TRBD1. The CDR3 contains 20 residues. V shed 4 bases, J shed 0 bases, and the junction held 17 bases outside the gene matches. CDR1 and CDR2 from the germline V gene are SGHNT and YYREEE (reference sequence). The DNA of the CDR3 is TGTGCCAGCAGCAAAGGACAGGGCGCCACTCTCGCCGCGAACACCGGGGAGCTGTTTTTT. This codes for CASSKGQGATLAANTGELFF.

The sample holds a few counts of this clone. The chain's CDR3 is CASSADRGTQPQHF. The CDR3 DNA follows: TGTGCCAGCAGCGCGGACAGGGGAACCCAGCCCCAGCATTTT. V gene TRBV9 combines with J gene TRBJ1-5, with 9 bases fitting TRBD1. Germline V gene lookup returns CDR1 SGDLS and CDR2 YYNGEE. The V segment lost 3 bases and the J segment 7 bases; nucleotides outside the gene matches: 5. The CDR3 covers 14 residues.

The chain recombines TRBV5-1 with TRBJ2-2; no clear D. The CDR3 is 15 amino acids. The V gene lost 0 bases and the J gene lost 6 bases, with 12 bases spanning the gap. Germline values: CDR1 SGHRS, CDR2 YFSETQ. The CDR3 DNA is TGCGCCAGCAGCTTGGGGCCAGGTAATCCCGGGGAGCTGTTTTTT. This encodes CASSLGPGNPGELFF.

V and J are TRBV4-1 and TRBJ2-1; no firm D call. Per the germline V gene, CDR1 is MGHRA and CDR2 is YSYEKL. This CDR3 comprises 13 residues. Trimming pared 1 base from V and 3 bases from J, leaving 4 bases between. CDR3 sequence (DNA): TGCGCCAGCAGCCAAGCCTACTACAATGAGCAGTTCTTC. It yields the protein CASSQAYYNEQFF.

J is TRBJ2-7 and V is TRBV6-6; D gene unclear. Per germline, CDR1 MNHNY and CDR2 SVGAGI (reference sequence). V was clipped by 0 bases and J by 5 bases, with 8 bases between them. This CDR3 spans 13 amino acids. In nucleotides, the CDR3 is TGTGCCAGCAGTTACTCTGGCTCGAACGAGCAGTACTTC. It yields the protein CASSYSGSNEQYF.

The rearrangement joins TRBV19 to TRBJ2-2, with 7 bases fitting TRBD1. Trimming cost V 2 bases and J 6 bases; bases outside gene matches: 3. This CDR3 contains 14 residues. Germline V gene sequence: CDR1 LNHDA, CDR2 SQIVND (reference sequence). CDR3 in amino acids: CASSISGTAGELFF. The CDR3 coding sequence is TGTGCCAGTAGTATATCCGGGACAGCCGGGGAGCTGTTTTTT.

The chain combines TRBV4-2 with TRBJ2-3; 13 bases agree with TRBD2. The CDR3 is made up of 16 amino acids. With V trimmed by 4 bases and J by 4 bases, 5 bases remained unmatched. The germline gives CDR1 LGHNA, CDR2 YNFKEQ. The CDR3 sequence: CASSPRLAGGSDTQYF. CDR3 nucleotide sequence: TGTGCCAGCAGCCCAAGACTAGCGGGGGGCTCAGATACGCAGTATTTT.

The CDR3: CASSPFAGGTVVNGYTF. The DNA for the CDR3 is TGCGCCAGCAGCCCTTTCGCGGGGGGGACAGTGGTCAATGGCTACACCTTC. This sequence joins TRBV5-1 and TRBJ1-2, with 7 bases fitting TRBD1. The CDR3 is 17 amino acids. CDR1 is SGHRS and CDR2 is YFSETQ in the germline V gene. V was pared by 4 bases and J by 6 bases, with 18 bases of the junction left unmatched.

The chain recombines TRBV28 with TRBJ2-1; the match to TRBD2 covers 9 bases. The CDR3 spans 13 residues. The germline CDR1 and CDR2 sequences are MDHEN and SYDVKM. Trimming took 8 bases from V and 10 from J; bases not matched to a gene: 9. CDR3 nucleotide sequence: TGTGCCAGCTGGGGGGGCGGGAGGGCGGAGCAGTTCTTC. Its translation is CASWGGGRAEQFF. Full variable domain (remainder filled in from reference TRBV28 and TRBJ2-1): DVKVTQSSRYLVKRTGEKVFLECVQDMDHENMFWYRQDPGLGLRLIYFSYDVKMKEKGDIPEGYSVSREKKERFSLILESASTNQTSMYLCASWGGGRAEQFFGPGTRLTVL.

This clone was recorded only once. This sequence joins TRBV1 and TRBJ2-3; TRBD2 reflects the table's D call only, with no check against the DNA. TRBV1 is a listed pseudogene. The CDR3 consists of 16 residues. CDR3 amino acids: CTSSQGTSGCTDTQYF. DNA for the CDR3: TGCACCAGCAGCCAGGGGACTAGCGGTTGCACAGATACGCAGTATTTT.

The rearrangement links TRBV27 to TRBJ1-1; D not certain. CDR3 size: 15 residues. Germline assignment: CDR1 MNHEY and CDR2 SMNVEV (reference sequence). The germline V and J ends were trimmed by 5 bases and 4 bases, with 17 bases remaining between them. The CDR3 DNA sequence: TGTGCCAGCAGTCCCTACATCGAGGGTCCCACTGAAGCTTTCTTT. The encoded protein is CASSPYIEGPTEAFF.

This clone was recorded only once. The rearrangement joins TRBV13 to TRBJ2-1; 8 bases fit TRBD2. CDR1 PRHDT and CDR2 FYEKMQ come from the germline V gene (reference sequence). Losses at the gene ends were 5 bases for V and 2 bases for J; bases not matched to a gene: 5. The CDR3 has 15 amino acids. Here the CDR3 reads CASSRGGGPYNEQFF. CDR3 bases: TGTGCCAGCAGCCGGGGGGGCGGTCCCTACAATGAGCAGTTCTTC.

In its sample, this clone was seen once. The chain carries TRBV5-4 and TRBJ2-1, with 9 bases identical to TRBD2. Germline V lookup: CDR1 SGHNT, CDR2 YYREEE (reference sequence). V shed 0 bases, J shed 4 bases, and the junction held 2 bases outside the gene matches. The CDR3 loop spans 15 amino acids. The CDR3 sequence: CASSLVAGGYNEQFF. CDR3 sequence (DNA): TGTGCCAGCAGCTTGGTCGCGGGGGGGTACAATGAGCAGTTCTTC.

The chain is built from TRBV7-7 and TRBJ2-1; no clear D gene. Germline values: CDR1 SSHAT, CDR2 FNYEAQ (reference sequence). There are 15 residues in the CDR3. Trimming took 5 bases from V and 0 from J, leaving 11 bases between them. CDR3 region: CASSLVHSSYNEQFF. The DNA for the CDR3 is TGTGCCAGCAGCCTTGTTCACAGCTCCTACAATGAGCAGTTCTTC.

The J gene is TRBJ1-5, the V gene TRBV6-1; D uncertain. The CDR3 sequence is 13 residues long. Germline V CDR1 and CDR2: MNHNS, SASEGT. V lost 6 bases to trimming and J lost 7 bases, with 13 bases between them. The CDR3 loop reads CASRRNSVQPQHF. The CDR3 DNA is TGTGCCAGCAGGAGGAATAGCGTCCAGCCCCAGCATTTT.

This clone was counted once. The chain carries TRBV6-5 and TRBJ2-7; no clear D gene. With 4 bases removed from V and 4 bases from J, the gap between germline ends came to 5 bases. This CDR3 comprises 11 residues. The germline V gene encodes CDR1 MNHEY and CDR2 SVGAGI. The CDR3 DNA reads as TGTGCCAGCAGTTCCAAATACGAGCAGTACTTC. Residues: CASSSKYEQYF.

The chain has TRBV6-1 and TRBJ1-1, with D perhaps TRBD1 (6 bases). The germline V gene encodes CDR1 MNHNS and CDR2 SASEGT. V lost 5 bases, J lost 5 bases, and 9 bases lay in between. The CDR3 loop spans 12 amino acids. DNA of the CDR3: TGTGCCAGCAGTCCCCAGGGGACTGAAGCTTTCTTT. It codes for CASSPQGTEAFF.

V usage is TRBV19 and J usage is TRBJ1-2; TRBD1 agrees at 8 bases. This CDR3 region has 13 residues. CDR1 is LNHDA and CDR2 is SQIVND in the germline V gene (reference sequence). V lost 4 bases to trimming and J lost 4 bases; unmatched junction nucleotides: 2. CDR3 coding DNA: TGTGCCAGTAGTACAGGGGGCGGCTATGGCTACACCTTC. Amino acid sequence: CASSTGGGYGYTF.

The chain carries TRBV9 and TRBJ1-3; TRBD1 is a possible D gene (6 bases). This CDR3 spans 15 amino acids. The V and J ends lost 3 bases and 4 bases respectively, with 14 bases between them. From germline, CDR1 is SGDLS and CDR2 YYNGEE. CDR3 coding DNA: TGTGCCAGCAGCGCGGGACATTCCGGGGGAAACACCATATATTTT. Residues: CASSAGHSGGNTIYF. Full variable domain (outside the CDR3, taken from reference TRBV9 and TRBJ1-3): DSGVTQTPKHLITATGQRVTLRCSPRSGDLSVYWYQQSLDQGLQFLIQYYNGEERAKGNILERFSAQQFPDLHSELNLSSLELGDSALYFCASSAGHSGGNTIYFGEGSWLTVV.

The chain recombines TRBV30 with TRBJ1-4; maybe TRBD1 (5 bases). The V end was cut by 2 bases, the J end by 8 bases, with 18 bases between. This CDR3 has 15 amino acids. Per the germline V gene, CDR1 is GTSNPN and CDR2 is SVGIG (reference sequence). Here the CDR3 reads CAWSPRAGGMEKLFF. The CDR3 region has the DNA TGTGCCTGGAGTCCCAGGGCTGGGGGGATGGAAAAACTGTTTTTT. The entire variable domain, with the rest obtained from reference TRBV30 and TRBJ1-4, is as follows: SQTIHQWPATLVQPVGSPLSLECTVEGTSNPNLYWYRQAAGRGLQLLFYSVGIGQISSEVPQNLSASRPQDRQFILSSKKLLLSDSGFYLCAWSPRAGGMEKLFFGSGTQLSVL.